The next 20 T cell receptor beta chains were all read from a single sample in a study of T cells in Graves' hyperthyroidism and ophthalmopathy. Researchers took RNA transcripts and amplified the TCR beta CDR3 regions from them. HTBI primers were the set used in a first-round RT-PCR of the TCR CDR3. In TCRdb, the multiplex PCR reads were re-called with MiXCR into one record per CDR3 protein. The sample lists 75,000 to 100,000 distinct CDR3 sequences, around 52% occurring once. The material sequenced was blood. These TCRs come from a woman aged 35 to 49 with Graves' hyperthyroidism.

This clonotype was detected many times. V and J are TRBV6-6 and TRBJ1-2; D unresolved. This CDR3 is built from 14 residues. Germline V gene data show CDR1 as MNHNY and CDR2 as SVGAGI (reference sequence). V was cut by 2 bases and J by 4 bases, with 11 bases left in between. The CDR3 nucleotides are TGTGCCAGCAGTTACGTATGGGCAGCCTATGGCTACACCTTC. It yields the protein CASSYVWAAYGYTF.

On this clonotype itself: This may be a read error: a much more frequent sequence differs by one nucleotide. No conserved phenylalanine or tryptophan is present at the end of the CDR3, so a read error is the likely explanation. The chain carries TRBV20-1 and TRBJ1-1, with D unresolved. The CDR3 runs 15 residues. Trimming left V 2 bases short and J 1 base short, with 14 bases between. Germline assignment: CDR1 DFQATT and CDR2 SNEGSKA (reference sequence). The CDR3 DNA sequence: TGCAGTGCTAGACTCGGGGTAGGCGGGAACACTGAAGCTTTCCTT. It translates to CSARLGVGGNTEAFL.

This sequence joins TRBV15 and TRBJ1-6; D not resolved. Germline CDR1 LNHNV, CDR2 YYDKDF (reference sequence). Trimming left V 0 bases short and J 9 bases short, with 12 bases between. The CDR3 runs 15 residues. As DNA, the CDR3 is TGTGCCACCAGCAGAGATCCCGGGATGGGTTCACCCCTCCACTTT. It encodes CATSRDPGMGSPLHF.

The chain recombines TRBV19 with TRBJ2-2, with 7 bases identical to TRBD1. The junction had 4 bases not matched to a gene; V was cut back by 8 bases and J by 1 base. Germline V CDR1 and CDR2: LNHDA, SQIVND (reference sequence). The CDR3 extends over 14 amino acids. CDR3 nucleotide sequence: TGTGCCAGTGTTCGGGACAGGAACACCGGGGAGCTGTTTTTT. Protein sequence: CASVRDRNTGELFF.

Many counts were recorded for this clonotype. The V and J genes are TRBV6-5 and TRBJ2-2, with 8 bases lining up with TRBD2. Germline CDR1 MNHEY, CDR2 SVGAGI. The trim removed 7 bases at V and 3 bases at J, leaving 10 bases unmatched. The CDR3 totals 16 residues. CDR3 nucleotides: TGTGCCAGCACTGAAAGCGGGAGAAGGGACACCGGGGAGCTGTTTTTT. This sequence encodes CASTESGRRDTGELFF.

The chain employs TRBV12-3 or TRBV12-4 and TRBJ1-1; D is unresolved. The CDR3 loop spans 14 amino acids. V gave up 8 bases and J gave up 1 base, with 14 bases separating them. CDR3 coding DNA: TGTGCCAGCCCGGCGCCGGCGGCGAACACTGAAGCTTTCTTT. It codes for CASPAPAANTEAFF.

This clonotype was seen repeatedly, ten times or more. The V gene is TRBV5-1, the J gene TRBJ2-3; D gene ambiguous. The CDR3 totals 14 residues. Looked up from germline, CDR1 is SGHRS and CDR2 is YFSETQ. The V end lost 1 base, the J end lost 2 bases, and 8 bases lay between the germline ends. The CDR3 DNA is TGCGCCAGCAGCTTGACCGCCCACACAGATACGCAGTATTTT. Its protein product is CASSLTAHTDTQYF. Filled out from reference TRBV5-1 and TRBJ2-3, the complete variable domain reads KAGVTQTPRYLIKTRGQQVTLSCSPISGHRSVSWYQQTPGQGLQFLFEYFSETQRNKGNFPGRFSGRQFSNSRSEMNVSTLELGDSALYLCASSLTAHTDTQYFGPGTRLTVL.

CDR3 DNA: TGTGCCAGCAGCTTAGGGGACAGGGTGCGAGAGACCCAGTACTTC. Residues: CASSLGDRVRETQYF. The chain uses TRBV7-9 and TRBJ2-5; 9 bases agree with TRBD1. The CDR3 runs to 15 residues. After removal of 1 base from V and 4 bases from J, the junction contained 4 bases not matched to a gene. Germline CDR1 reads SEHNR; CDR2 reads FQNEAQ (reference sequence).

There are a few counts of this clonotype. The chain carries TRBV20-1 and TRBJ2-5, with D perhaps assigned TRBD1 or TRBD2 (5 bases each). Germline loops: CDR1 DFQATT, CDR2 SNEGSKA (reference sequence). The CDR3 is made up of 13 amino acids. DNA of the CDR3: TGCAGCCTCACCATGGGGGTAGGGGAGACCCAGTACTTC. As protein: CSLTMGVGETQYF.

This clonotype was detected many times. The chain uses TRBV29-1 and TRBJ1-2, with a tentative D call TRBD1 (6 bases). This CDR3 contains 14 residues. Trimming took 3 bases from V and 2 from J, leaving 13 bases between them. The V gene's germline CDR1 is SQVTM and CDR2 ANQGSEA. The CDR3 protein is CSVDDRTGNYGYTF. As DNA, the CDR3 is TGCAGCGTTGATGATCGTACAGGGAACTATGGCTACACCTTC.

This clonotype was seen a handful of times. The rearrangement links TRBV7-4 to TRBJ2-5, with TRBD1 identical over 10 bases. Germline-derived CDR1 and CDR2 are SGHVT and SQSDAQ. The CDR3 contains 14 residues. Losses at the gene ends were 5 bases for V and 5 bases for J; bases not matched to a gene: 5. The CDR3 sequence is CASSTRQGAETQYF. CDR3 nucleotides: TGTGCCAGCAGCACGAGACAGGGGGCGGAGACCCAGTACTTC.

J is TRBJ1-6 and V is TRBV14, with 9 positions matching TRBD1. The CDR3 totals 15 residues. Germline-derived CDR1 and CDR2 are SGHDN and FVKESK. The V segment lost 4 bases and the J segment 7 bases; nucleotides outside the gene matches: 5. In DNA, the CDR3 is TGTGCCAGCAGCCGCACAGGGGGCGCGAATTCACCCCTCCACTTT. Encoded protein: CASSRTGGANSPLHF. Full variable domain (outside the CDR3, taken from reference TRBV14 and TRBJ1-6): EAGVTQFPSHSVIEKGQTVTLRCDPISGHDNLYWYRRVMGKEIKFLLHFVKESKQDESGMPNNRFLAERTGGTYSTLKVQPAELEDSGVYFCASSRTGGANSPLHFGNGTRLTVT.

Written as DNA, the CDR3 is TGTGCCAGCTCACGCTTTGACTCCGTCGGGACCCAGTACTTC. It encodes CASSRFDSVGTQYF. The chain has TRBV2 and TRBJ2-5; D uncertain. The germline V and J ends were trimmed by 8 bases and 7 bases, with 20 bases remaining between them. The germline V gene has CDR1 SNHLY and CDR2 FYNNEI. There are 14 residues in the CDR3.

V gene TRBV20-1 combines with J gene TRBJ2-3, with TRBD1 identical over 8 bases. V shed 5 bases, J shed 7 bases, and the junction held 11 bases outside the gene matches. The CDR3 sequence is 14 residues long. CDR1 and CDR2 from the germline V gene are DFQATT and SNEGSKA (reference sequence). CDR3 DNA sequence: TGCAGTGCTCGATCAGGGGGCGCCGTAAATACGCAGTATTTT. Its protein is CSARSGGAVNTQYF.

This clonotype was seen just once. This chain joins TRBV10-3 and TRBJ2-7; TRBD1 matches at 7 bases. The trim removed 6 bases at V and 5 bases at J, leaving 4 bases unmatched. The CDR3 is 12 amino acids. Germline V lookup: CDR1 ENHRY, CDR2 SYGVKD. CDR3 bases: TGTGCCATCAGCACAGGGGACAACGAGCAGTACTTC. This sequence encodes CAISTGDNEQYF.

The CDR3 loop is CASSAPGAVEAFF. CDR3 coding DNA: TGTGCCAGCAGCGCACCCGGAGCGGTTGAAGCTTTCTTT. The chain couples TRBV7-4 to TRBJ1-1, with no clear D. The CDR3 is made up of 13 amino acids. V lost 5 bases to trimming and J lost 7 bases, with 14 bases between them. CDR1 SGHVT and CDR2 SQSDAQ come from the germline V gene.

The chain joins TRBV5-1 to TRBJ1-2; TRBD1 is a possible D gene (6 bases). Trimming removed 3 bases from V and 4 bases from J, with 16 bases in between. Germline V gene sequence: CDR1 SGHRS, CDR2 YFSETQ. The CDR3 has 15 residues. CDR3 DNA: TGCGCCAGCAGCTCTACAGGGACAATTATCTATGGCTACACCTTC. This sequence encodes CASSSTGTIIYGYTF.

This clonotype has ten or more counts. The chain employs TRBV4-1 and TRBJ2-5, with TRBD2 matching 12 bases. The CDR3 spans 16 residues. Germline V gene data show CDR1 as MGHRA and CDR2 as YSYEKL. V lost 4 bases, J lost 0 bases, and 3 bases stayed unmatched. DNA for the CDR3: TGCGCCAGCAGCCTCGGACTAGCGGGGTACCAAGAGACCCAGTACTTC. Protein sequence: CASSLGLAGYQETQYF.

Turning to this clonotype: Possible read error: a much larger clone is one base away. The genes are TRBV4-1 and TRBJ2-7; D call uncertain. This CDR3 spans 11 amino acids. The germline gives CDR1 MGHRA, CDR2 YSYEKL. The CDR3 region is CAGSHNYEQYF. The CDR3 DNA sequence: TGCGCCGGCAGCCACAACTACGAGCAGTACTTC.

This clonotype was detected many times. V gene TRBV10-3 combines with J gene TRBJ1-2; TRBD1 is a possible D gene (6 bases). V was cut by 8 bases and J by 4 bases, with 11 bases left in between. The CDR3 covers 12 residues. In germline, CDR1 is ENHRY, CDR2 SYGVKD. The CDR3 DNA follows: TGTGCCATCCGGGAGGGGGGCTATGGCTACACCTTC. Translation: CAIREGGYGYTF.